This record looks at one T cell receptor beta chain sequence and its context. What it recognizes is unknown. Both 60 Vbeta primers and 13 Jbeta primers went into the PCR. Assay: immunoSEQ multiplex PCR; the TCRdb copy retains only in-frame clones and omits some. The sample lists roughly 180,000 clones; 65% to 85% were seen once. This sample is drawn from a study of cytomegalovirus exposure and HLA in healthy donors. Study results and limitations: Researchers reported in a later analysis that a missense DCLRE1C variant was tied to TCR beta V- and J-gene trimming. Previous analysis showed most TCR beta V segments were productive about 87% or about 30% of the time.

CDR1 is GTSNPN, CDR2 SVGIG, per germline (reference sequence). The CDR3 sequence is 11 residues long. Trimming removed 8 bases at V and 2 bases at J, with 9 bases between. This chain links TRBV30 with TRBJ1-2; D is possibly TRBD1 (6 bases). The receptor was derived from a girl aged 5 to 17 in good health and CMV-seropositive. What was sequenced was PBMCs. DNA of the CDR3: TGTGCCGTCCAGGGGAACTATGGCTACACCTTC. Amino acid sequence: CAVQGNYGYTF.